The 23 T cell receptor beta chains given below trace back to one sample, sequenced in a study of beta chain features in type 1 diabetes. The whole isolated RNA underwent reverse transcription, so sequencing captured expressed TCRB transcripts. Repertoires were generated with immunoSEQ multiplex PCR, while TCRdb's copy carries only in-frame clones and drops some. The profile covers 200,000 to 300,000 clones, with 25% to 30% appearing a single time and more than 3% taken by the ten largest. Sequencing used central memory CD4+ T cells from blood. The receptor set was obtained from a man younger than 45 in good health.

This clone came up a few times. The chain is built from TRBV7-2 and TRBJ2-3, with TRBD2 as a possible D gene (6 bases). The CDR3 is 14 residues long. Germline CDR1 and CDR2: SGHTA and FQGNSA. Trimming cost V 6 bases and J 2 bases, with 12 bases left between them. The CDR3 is CASRLTRTTDTQYF. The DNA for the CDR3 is TGTGCCAGCAGGTTGACTAGAACCACAGATACGCAGTATTTT.

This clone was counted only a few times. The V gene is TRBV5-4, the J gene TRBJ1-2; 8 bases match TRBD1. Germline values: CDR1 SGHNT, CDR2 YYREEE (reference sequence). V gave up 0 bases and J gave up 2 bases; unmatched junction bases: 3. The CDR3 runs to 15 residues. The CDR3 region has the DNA TGTGCCAGCAGCTTGGAGGGACAGGCGAACTATGGCTACACCTTC. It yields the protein CASSLEGQANYGYTF.

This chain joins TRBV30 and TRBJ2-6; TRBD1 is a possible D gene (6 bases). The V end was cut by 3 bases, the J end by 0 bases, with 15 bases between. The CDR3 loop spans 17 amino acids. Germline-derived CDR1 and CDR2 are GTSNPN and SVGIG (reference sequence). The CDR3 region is CAWRLGGHLSGANVLTF. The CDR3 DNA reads TGTGCCTGGAGGCTAGGGGGACACCTCTCTGGGGCCAACGTCCTGACTTTC.

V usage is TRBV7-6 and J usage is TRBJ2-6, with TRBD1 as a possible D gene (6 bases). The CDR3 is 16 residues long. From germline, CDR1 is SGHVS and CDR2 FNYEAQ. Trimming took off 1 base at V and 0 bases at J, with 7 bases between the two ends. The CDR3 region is CASSLGGPSGANVLTF. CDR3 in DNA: TGTGCCAGCAGCTTAGGGGGGCCCTCTGGGGCCAACGTCCTGACTTTC.

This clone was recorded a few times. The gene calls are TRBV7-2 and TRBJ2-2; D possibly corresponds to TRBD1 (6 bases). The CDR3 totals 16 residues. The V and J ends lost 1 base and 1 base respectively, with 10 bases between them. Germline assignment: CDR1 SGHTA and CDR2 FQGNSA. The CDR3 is CASSLVPGQNTGELFF. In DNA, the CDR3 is TGTGCCAGCAGCTTAGTCCCGGGACAGAACACCGGGGAGCTGTTTTTT.

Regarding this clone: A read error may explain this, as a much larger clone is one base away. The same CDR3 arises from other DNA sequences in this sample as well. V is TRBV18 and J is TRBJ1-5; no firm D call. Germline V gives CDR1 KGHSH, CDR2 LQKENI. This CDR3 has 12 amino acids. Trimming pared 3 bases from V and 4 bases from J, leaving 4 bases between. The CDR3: CASSPGNQPQHF. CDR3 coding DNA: TGTGCCAGCTCACCTGGGAATCAGCCCCAGCATTTT.

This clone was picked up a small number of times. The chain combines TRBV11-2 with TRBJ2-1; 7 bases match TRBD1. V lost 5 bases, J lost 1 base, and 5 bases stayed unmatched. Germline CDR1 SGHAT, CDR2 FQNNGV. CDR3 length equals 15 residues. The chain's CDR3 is CASSPTGDSYNEQFF. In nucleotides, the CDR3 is TGTGCCAGCAGCCCAACAGGGGATTCCTACAATGAGCAGTTCTTC.

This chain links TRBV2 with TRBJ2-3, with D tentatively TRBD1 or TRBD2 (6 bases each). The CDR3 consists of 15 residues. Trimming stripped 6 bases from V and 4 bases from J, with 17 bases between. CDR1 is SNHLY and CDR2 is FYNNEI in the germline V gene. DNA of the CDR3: TGTGCCAGCAGCGCTAGGGGGGCCCCCCCAGATACGCAGTATTTT. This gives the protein CASSARGAPPDTQYF.

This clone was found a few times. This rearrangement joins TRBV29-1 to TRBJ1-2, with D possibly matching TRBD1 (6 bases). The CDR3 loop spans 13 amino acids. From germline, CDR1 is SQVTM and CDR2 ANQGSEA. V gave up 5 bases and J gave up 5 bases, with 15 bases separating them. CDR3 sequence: CSVRSPGEYGYTF. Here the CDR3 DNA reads TGCAGCGTTCGCTCCCCAGGGGAGTATGGCTACACCTTC.

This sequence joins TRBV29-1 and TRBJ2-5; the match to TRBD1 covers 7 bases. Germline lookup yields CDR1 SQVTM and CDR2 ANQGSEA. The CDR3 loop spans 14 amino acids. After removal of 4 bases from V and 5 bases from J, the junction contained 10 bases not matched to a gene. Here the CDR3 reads CSVGNRGIRETQYF. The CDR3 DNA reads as TGCAGCGTTGGAAACAGGGGAATTAGGGAGACCCAGTACTTC.

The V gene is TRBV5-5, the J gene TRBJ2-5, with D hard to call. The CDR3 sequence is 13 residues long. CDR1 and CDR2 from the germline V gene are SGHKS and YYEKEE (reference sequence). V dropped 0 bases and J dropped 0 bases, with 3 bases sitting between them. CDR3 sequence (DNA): TGTGCCAGCAGCTTGGCGGACCAAGAGACCCAGTACTTC. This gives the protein CASSLADQETQYF.

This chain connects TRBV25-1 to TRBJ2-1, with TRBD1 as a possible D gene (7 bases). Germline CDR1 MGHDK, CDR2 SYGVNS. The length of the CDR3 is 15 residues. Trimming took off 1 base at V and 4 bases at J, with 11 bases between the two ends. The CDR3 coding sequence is TGTGCCAGCAGTGAATTCAGGGGGGAGTACAATGAGCAGTTCTTC. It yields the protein CASSEFRGEYNEQFF.

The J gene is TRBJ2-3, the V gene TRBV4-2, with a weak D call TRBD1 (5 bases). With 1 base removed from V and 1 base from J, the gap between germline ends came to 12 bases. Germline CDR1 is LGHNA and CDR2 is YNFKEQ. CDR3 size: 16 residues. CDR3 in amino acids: CASSQGQGTGTDTQYF. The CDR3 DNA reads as TGTGCCAGCAGCCAAGGGCAGGGTACGGGCACAGATACGCAGTATTTT.

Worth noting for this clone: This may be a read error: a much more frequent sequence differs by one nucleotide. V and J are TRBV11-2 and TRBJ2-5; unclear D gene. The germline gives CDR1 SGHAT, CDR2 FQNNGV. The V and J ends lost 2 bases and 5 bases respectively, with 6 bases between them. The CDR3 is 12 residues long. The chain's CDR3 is CASSLNRETQYF. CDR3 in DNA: TGTGCCAGCAGCTTAAACCGGGAGACCCAGTACTTC.

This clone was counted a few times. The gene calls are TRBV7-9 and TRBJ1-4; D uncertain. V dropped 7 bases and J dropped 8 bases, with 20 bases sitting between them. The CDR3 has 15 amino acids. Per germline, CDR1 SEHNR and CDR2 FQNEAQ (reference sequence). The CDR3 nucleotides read TGTGCCAGCACCCCTCAGACCGAAAATCGGGAAAAACTGTTTTTT. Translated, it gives CASTPQTENREKLFF.

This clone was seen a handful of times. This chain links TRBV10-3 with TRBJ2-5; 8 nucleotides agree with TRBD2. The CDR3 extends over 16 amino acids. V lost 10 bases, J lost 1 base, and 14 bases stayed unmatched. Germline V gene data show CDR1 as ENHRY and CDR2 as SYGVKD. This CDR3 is CATREEDIVFQETQYF. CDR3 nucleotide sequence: TGTGCCACGCGGGAGGAGGACATTGTATTCCAAGAGACCCAGTACTTC.

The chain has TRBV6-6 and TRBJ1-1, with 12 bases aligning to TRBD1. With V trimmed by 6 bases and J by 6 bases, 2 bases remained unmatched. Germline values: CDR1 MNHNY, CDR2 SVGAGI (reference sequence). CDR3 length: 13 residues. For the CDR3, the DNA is TGTGCCAGCAGGGGGACAGGGGGCTCTGAAGCTTTCTTT. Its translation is CASRGTGGSEAFF.

CDR3 region: CASSQGVGQHQETQYF. The CDR3 nucleotides read TGTGCCAGCAGCCAAGGTGTCGGGCAGCACCAAGAGACCCAGTACTTC. The gene calls are TRBV4-2 and TRBJ2-5; D uncertain. The CDR3 has 16 residues. Trimming shortened V by 1 base and J by 0 bases, and 12 bases separated the two germline ends. Per germline, CDR1 LGHNA and CDR2 YNFKEQ.

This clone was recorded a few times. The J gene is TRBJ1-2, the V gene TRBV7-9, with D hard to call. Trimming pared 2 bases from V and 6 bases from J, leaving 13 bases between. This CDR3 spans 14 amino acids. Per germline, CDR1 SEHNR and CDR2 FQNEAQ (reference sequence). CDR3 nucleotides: TGTGCCAGCAGCTTAATGAAGGGCCTAGATGGCTACACCTTC. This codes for CASSLMKGLDGYTF.

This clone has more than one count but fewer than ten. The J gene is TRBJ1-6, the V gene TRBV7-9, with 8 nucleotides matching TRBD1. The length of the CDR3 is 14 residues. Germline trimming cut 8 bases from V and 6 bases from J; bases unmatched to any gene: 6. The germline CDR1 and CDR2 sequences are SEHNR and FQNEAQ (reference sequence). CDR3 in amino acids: CASGKTGVNSPLHF. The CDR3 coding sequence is TGTGCCAGCGGCAAGACAGGGGTTAATTCACCCCTCCACTTT.

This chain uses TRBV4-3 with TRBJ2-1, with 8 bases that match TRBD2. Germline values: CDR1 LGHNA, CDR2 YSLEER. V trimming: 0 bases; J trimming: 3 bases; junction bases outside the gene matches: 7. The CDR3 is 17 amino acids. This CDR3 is CASSQEASGSIYNEQFF. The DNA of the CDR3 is TGCGCCAGCAGCCAAGAAGCCAGCGGGAGTATCTACAATGAGCAGTTCTTC.

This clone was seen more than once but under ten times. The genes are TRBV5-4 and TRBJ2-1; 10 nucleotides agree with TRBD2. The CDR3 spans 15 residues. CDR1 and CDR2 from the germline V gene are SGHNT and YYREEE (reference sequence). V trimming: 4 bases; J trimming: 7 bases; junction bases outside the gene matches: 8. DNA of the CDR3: TGTGCCAGCAGCACTTGGGCTAGCGGGAGAAATGAGCAGTTCTTC. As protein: CASSTWASGRNEQFF. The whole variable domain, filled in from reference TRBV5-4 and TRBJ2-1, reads ETGVTQSPTHLIKTRGQQVTLRCSSQSGHNTVSWYQQALGQGPQFIFQYYREEENGRGNFPPRFSGLQFPNYSSELNVNALELDDSALYLCASSTWASGRNEQFFGPGTRLTVL.

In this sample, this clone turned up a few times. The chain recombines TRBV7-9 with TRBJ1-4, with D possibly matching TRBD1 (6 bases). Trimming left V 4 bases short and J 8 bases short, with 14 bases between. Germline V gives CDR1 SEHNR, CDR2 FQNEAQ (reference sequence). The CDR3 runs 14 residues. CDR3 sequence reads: CASSYRDTGEKLFF. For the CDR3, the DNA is TGTGCCAGCAGCTATCGGGACACTGGAGAAAAACTGTTTTTT.